This T cell receptor beta chain came from a study of T cell repertoires in cytomegalovirus infection. Study results and caveats: Carriage of CMV together with the relevant HLA was identifiable through cumulative public TCR beta family frequency.

Comment on this clonotype: Its matching antigen is unknown.

TCRdb re-analysed the reads in MiXCR, keeping a single row per CDR3 protein. The sample includes fewer than 400,000 distinct CDR3 sequences, 15% to 20% of them seen just once. Sequencing was carried out using PBMCs. This receptor was identified in a human donor in good health (CMV status not recorded). Some clones in this sample may be carry-over from other donors' samples.

CDR3 coding DNA: TGTGCCAGCAGCTTCTTAGCGGGATCCCTTAGGTACGAGCAGTACTTC. Its translation: CASSFLAGSLRYEQYF. The chain employs TRBV7-8 and TRBJ2-7, with 8 bases aligning to TRBD2. J was trimmed by 4 bases and V by 3 bases; bases with no gene match: 11. The CDR3 runs to 16 residues. Germline values: CDR1 SGHVS, CDR2 FQNEAQ. Combining the CDR3 with reference TRBV7-8 and TRBJ2-7 gives the whole variable domain GAGVSQSPRYKVAKRGQDVALRCDPISGHVSLFWYQQALGQGPEFLTYFQNEAQLDKSGLPSDRFFAERPEGSVSTLKIQRTQQEDSAVYLCASSFLAGSLRYEQYFGPGTRLTVT.